Presented here are 5 T cell receptor beta chains from one specimen sequenced in a study of shared T cell receptors in the human thymus. Using immunoSEQ multiplex PCR, the repertoire was profiled, and TCRdb retains in-frame clones only, with some absent. The data show around 730,000 clones, with approximately 85% seen just once and roughly 0.01% held by the top ten. These data were also reused for a study on human thymus T cells.

Specimen: thymocytes. The receptors were sampled from a girl under three years old with a congenital heart defect.

The chain recombines TRBV29-1 with TRBJ1-1; 11 bases line up with TRBD1. This CDR3 contains 12 residues. V trimming: 7 bases; J trimming: 3 bases; junction bases outside the gene matches: 1. Germline lookup yields CDR1 SQVTM and CDR2 ANQGSEA. The chain's CDR3 is CSGGQGDTEAFF. The CDR3 DNA follows: TGCAGCGGGGGACAGGGGGACACTGAAGCTTTCTTT.

The chain uses TRBV5-5 and TRBJ2-7, with D possibly TRBD1 on 6 matching bases. Germline values: CDR1 SGHKS, CDR2 YYEKEE (reference sequence). Trimming took off 5 bases at V and 7 bases at J, with 10 bases between the two ends. The CDR3 runs to 11 residues. DNA for the CDR3: TGTGCCAGCAGGCTAACAGGGGAGCAGTACTTC. Its translation is CASRLTGEQYF.

V is TRBV4-1 and J is TRBJ1-1; TRBD1 agrees at 7 bases. V trimming: 1 base; J trimming: 10 bases; junction bases outside the gene matches: 15. The CDR3 length is 16 residues. Per germline, CDR1 MGHRA and CDR2 YSYEKL. For the CDR3, the DNA is TGCGCCAGCAGCCAAGCCCTCACCGACAGGGCGAGCACAGCTTTCTTT. Amino acid sequence: CASSQALTDRASTAFF.

The rearrangement links TRBV12-5 to TRBJ1-1; the match to TRBD1 covers 10 bases. The CDR3 totals 14 residues. V gave up 5 bases and J gave up 11 bases; unmatched junction bases: 11. From germline, CDR1 is LGHNT and CDR2 FRNRAP. The CDR3 sequence: CASGPMGQGIGAFF. The CDR3, as DNA: TGTGCTAGTGGTCCGATGGGACAGGGGATTGGGGCTTTCTTT.

V usage is TRBV11-2 and J usage is TRBJ1-6; no definite D call. With 7 bases removed from V and 7 bases from J, the gap between germline ends came to 20 bases. This CDR3 is built from 16 residues. The germline V gene encodes CDR1 SGHAT and CDR2 FQNNGV. The CDR3 nucleotides read TGTGCCAGCACATCAGCGGGTTTTAGAGAGAATTCACCCCTCCACTTT. Amino acid sequence: CASTSAGFRENSPLHF.